The T cell receptor beta chain described here comes from a study of T cells in Graves' hyperthyroidism and ophthalmopathy. Every diagnosis used clinical symptoms, serum thyroxine and TRAb, thyroid ultrasound and orbital computed tomography. Study-wide results and caveats: Model predictions of ophthalmopathy came a median around 6.5 months before onset. Most thyroid-expanded clonotypes above 0.001 were also found in blood. A model of 13 V-J features distinguished ophthalmopathy from stable hyperthyroidism.

V was shortened by 4 bases and J by 3 bases, with 12 bases between the two germline ends. CDR1 is WSHSY and CDR2 is SAAADI in the germline V gene. The length of the CDR3 is 14 residues. At least ten counts were recorded for this clonotype. Antigen unknown. RNA transcripts provided the source from which TCR beta CDR3 regions were amplified. Initially, a first-round RT-PCR of the TCR CDR3 employed the HTBI primer set. TCRdb itself ran the multiplex PCR reads through MiXCR, one entry per CDR3 protein. Of 660,000 or so distinct CDR3 sequences in the sample, roughly 46% are singletons; the top ten hold more than 7%.

The chain has TRBV10-2 and TRBJ1-1; D remains unclear. The sequenced material came from peripheral blood or thyroid tissue (not recorded which). The receptor comes from an adult man with Graves' disease, either hyperthyroidism or ophthalmopathy (not recorded which). CDR3 in amino acids: CASSVGIRDTEAFF. CDR3 bases: TGCGCCAGCAGTGTTGGTATCCGGGACACTGAAGCTTTCTTT.